This T cell receptor beta chain was found in a study of metastatic and nonmetastatic thyroid tumors. At the level of the study: Repertoires from blood and tumor or nodule tissue of malignant and benign thyroid patients were compared. Study results and caveats: As reported, TCR beta diversity in blood and tumor was significantly higher in malignant thyroid tumors than in benign nodules.

This clone was detected only once. No antigen is known for it. All patients reached thyroid surgery having received no treatment beforehand. Germline V gene lookup returns CDR1 SGHDN and CDR2 FVKESK. The trim removed 3 bases at V and 8 bases at J, leaving 4 bases unmatched. CDR3 length equals 13 residues. The authors' processing: Differences in CDR3 between clinicopathological groups were drawn on to build a classifier intended to discriminate distant-metastatic papillary thyroid cancer patients. TCRdb reprocessed the PCR reads using MiXCR. V and J calls and clone size were set by TCRdb, not the authors. The repertoire holds about 39,000 clones, 15% to 20% seen once, with approximately 13% in the top ten.

The chain links TRBV14 to TRBJ1-2; the match to TRBD1 covers 9 bases. Sequencing was carried out using tumor tissue. The source of this sequence is a female donor with papillary thyroid cancer or a benign thyroid nodule (not recorded which). Some clones in this sample may be carry-over from other donors' samples. CDR3 DNA sequence: TGTGCCAGCAGCCAGACGGACAGGGGAGGCTACACCTTC. This codes for CASSQTDRGGYTF.